Described below is a single T cell receptor (beta chain) sequence and its context. Its antigen is not identified. This entry is derived from a study of cytomegalovirus exposure and HLA in healthy donors. The germline CDR1 and CDR2 sequences are GTSNPN and SVGIG (reference sequence). V was shortened by 0 bases and J by 2 bases, with 12 bases between the two germline ends. The CDR3 covers 15 residues. PCR amplification relied on 60 Vbeta primers (plus 13 Jbeta primers). TCRdb keeps only in-frame clones here, not all; method: immunoSEQ multiplex PCR. The sample contains about 260,000 clones, about four fifths of which appear only once. Points from the study as a whole: Analysis performed later showed TCR beta chains linked to HLA being more clonally expanded than equally common others. Associated with cytomegalovirus, according to the listing, were around 160 TCR beta chains.

Donors sampled were nominally healthy, though unrecorded immune exposures were likely. Sequencing was done on a sample of PBMCs. This TCR derives from a woman between 40 and 50 years old in good health and CMV-seropositive. This chain joins TRBV30 and TRBJ2-3, with D perhaps matching TRBD1 (6 bases). This CDR3 is CAWSVGQIFTDTQYF. The CDR3 region has the DNA TGTGCCTGGAGTGTAGGACAGATCTTCACAGATACGCAGTATTTT.